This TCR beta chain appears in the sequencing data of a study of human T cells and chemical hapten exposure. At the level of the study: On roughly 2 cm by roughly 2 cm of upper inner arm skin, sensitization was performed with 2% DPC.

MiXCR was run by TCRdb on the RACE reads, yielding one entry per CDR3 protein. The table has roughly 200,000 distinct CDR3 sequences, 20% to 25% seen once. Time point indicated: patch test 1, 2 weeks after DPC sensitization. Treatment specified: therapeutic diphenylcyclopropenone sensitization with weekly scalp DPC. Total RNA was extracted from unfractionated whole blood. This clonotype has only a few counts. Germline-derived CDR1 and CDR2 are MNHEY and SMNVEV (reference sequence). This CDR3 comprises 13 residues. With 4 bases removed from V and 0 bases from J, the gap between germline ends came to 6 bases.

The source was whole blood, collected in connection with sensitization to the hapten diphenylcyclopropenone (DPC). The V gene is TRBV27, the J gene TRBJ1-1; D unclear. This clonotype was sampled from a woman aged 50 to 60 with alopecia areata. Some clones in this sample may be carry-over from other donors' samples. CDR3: CASSYALNTEAFF. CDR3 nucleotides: TGTGCCAGCAGTTACGCACTGAACACTGAAGCTTTCTTT.